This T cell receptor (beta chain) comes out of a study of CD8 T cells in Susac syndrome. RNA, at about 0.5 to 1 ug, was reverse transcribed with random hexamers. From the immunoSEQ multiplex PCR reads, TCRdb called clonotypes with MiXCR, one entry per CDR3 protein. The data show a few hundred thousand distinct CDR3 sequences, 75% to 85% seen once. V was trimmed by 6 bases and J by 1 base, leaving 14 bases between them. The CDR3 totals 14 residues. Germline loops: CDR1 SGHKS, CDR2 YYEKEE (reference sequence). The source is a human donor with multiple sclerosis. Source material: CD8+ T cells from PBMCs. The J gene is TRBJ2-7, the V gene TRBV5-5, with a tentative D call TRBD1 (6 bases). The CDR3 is CASTETGSSYEQYF. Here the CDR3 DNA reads TGTGCCAGCACCGAGACAGGATCATCCTACGAGCAGTACTTC. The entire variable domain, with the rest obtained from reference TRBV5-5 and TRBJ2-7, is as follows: DAGVTQSPTHLIKTRGQQVTLRCSPISGHKSVSWYQQVLGQGPQFIFQYYEKEERGRGNFPDRFSARQFPNYSSELNVNALLLGDSALYLCASTETGSSYEQYFGPGTRLTVT.